These 15 T cell receptor beta chains came from one sample sequenced in a study of T cell repertoires in cytomegalovirus infection. In TCRdb, the reads were re-called with MiXCR into one record per CDR3 protein. The table includes about 220,000 distinct CDR3 sequences, 38% detected once. Their cognate antigens are unknown. The sequencing used CD8+ T cells from cultured PBMCs, collected from culture after CMV antigen stimulation. Every receptor here comes from a human donor in good health (CMV status not recorded). Some clones in this sample may be carry-over from other donors' samples.

This CDR3 is CASSHILSTEAFF. CDR3 DNA sequence: TGTGCCAGCAGCCATATCTTAAGTACTGAAGCTTTCTTT. The rearrangement uses TRBV14 and TRBJ1-1; no definite D call. This CDR3 spans 13 amino acids. Germline-derived CDR1 and CDR2 are SGHDN and FVKESK. V was shortened by 3 bases and J by 5 bases, with 10 bases between the two germline ends. Complete variable domain (other parts from reference TRBV14 and TRBJ1-1): EAGVTQFPSHSVIEKGQTVTLRCDPISGHDNLYWYRRVMGKEIKFLLHFVKESKQDESGMPNNRFLAERTGGTYSTLKVQPAELEDSGVYFCASSHILSTEAFFGQGTRLTVV.

The V and J genes are TRBV29-1 and TRBJ2-5, with D possibly matching TRBD1 (6 bases). CDR1 and CDR2 from the germline V gene are SQVTM and ANQGSEA. The CDR3 is 14 residues long. V was pared by 3 bases and J by 2 bases, with 13 bases between. CDR3 in amino acids: CSVDKGHLQETQYF. CDR3 in DNA: TGCAGCGTTGATAAGGGACACCTTCAAGAGACCCAGTACTTC.

This clonotype was observed a few times. The chain carries TRBV11-2 and TRBJ2-7; 10 bases match TRBD2. Per the germline V gene, CDR1 is SGHAT and CDR2 is FQNNGV. CDR3 length: 15 amino acids. Losses at the gene ends were 1 base for V and 7 bases for J; bases not matched to a gene: 7. DNA of the CDR3: TGTGCCAGCAGCTTAGTAACTAGCGGGGTTTTAGAGCAGTACTTC. Translated: CASSLVTSGVLEQYF.

Many counts were recorded for this clonotype. This rearrangement joins TRBV7-2 to TRBJ2-1; 14 bases match TRBD2. The trim removed 5 bases at V and 9 bases at J, leaving 6 bases unmatched. This CDR3 contains 15 residues. Per the germline V gene, CDR1 is SGHTA and CDR2 is FQGNSA. The CDR3 nucleotides are TGTGCCAGCAGCACGACTAGCGGGGGGGACGTTGAGCAGTTCTTC. Translation: CASSTTSGGDVEQFF. Full variable domain (remainder filled in from reference TRBV7-2 and TRBJ2-1): GAGVSQSPSNKVTEKGKDVELRCDPISGHTALYWYRQSLGQGLEFLIYFQGNSAPDKSGLPSDRFSAERTGGSVSTLTIQRTQQEDSAVYLCASSTTSGGDVEQFFGPGTRLTVL.

The chain joins TRBV5-1 to TRBJ2-2; D is perhaps TRBD2 (6 bases). Germline V lookup: CDR1 SGHRS, CDR2 YFSETQ. CDR3 length equals 14 residues. With 1 base removed from V and 6 bases from J, the gap between germline ends came to 10 bases. The CDR3 DNA reads as TGCGCCAGCAGCTTGAGACTAGTTCCCGGGGAGCTGTTTTTT. Translation gives CASSLRLVPGELFF. Full variable domain (outside the CDR3, taken from reference TRBV5-1 and TRBJ2-2): KAGVTQTPRYLIKTRGQQVTLSCSPISGHRSVSWYQQTPGQGLQFLFEYFSETQRNKGNFPGRFSGRQFSNSRSEMNVSTLELGDSALYLCASSLRLVPGELFFGEGSRLTVL.

The sample holds one count of this clonotype. The chain carries TRBV6-8 and TRBJ1-3, with a possible D match to TRBD1 (6 bases). CDR1 MNHGY and CDR2 SAAAGT come from the germline V gene. Trimming took off 5 bases at V and 0 bases at J, with 14 bases between the two ends. The CDR3 length is 16 residues. The CDR3 DNA sequence: TGTGCCAGCAGTCCCACAGGGTTTCTCTCTGGAAACACCATATATTTT. Its translation: CASSPTGFLSGNTIYF.

This chain connects TRBV27 to TRBJ2-4; D is perhaps TRBD1 or TRBD2 (6 bases each). Per germline, CDR1 MNHEY and CDR2 SMNVEV (reference sequence). Trimming shortened V by 6 bases and J by 0 bases, and 24 bases separated the two germline ends. CDR3 length equals 19 residues. The CDR3 loop reads CASSSTKGDQRVAKNIQYF. The CDR3 nucleotides read TGTGCCAGCAGCTCGACTAAGGGGGACCAGCGGGTAGCCAAAAACATTCAGTACTTC.

The J gene is TRBJ2-1, the V gene TRBV24-1; 7 bases align to TRBD2. Germline V gene lookup returns CDR1 KGHDR and CDR2 SFDVKD. Germline trimming cut 9 bases from V and 1 base from J; bases unmatched to any gene: 11. The CDR3 covers 16 residues. CDR3 region: CATSSQRDRSYNEQFF. CDR3 DNA: TGTGCCACCTCCTCCCAGCGGGATCGATCCTACAATGAGCAGTTCTTC.

The chain combines TRBV13 with TRBJ1-5; D unresolved. Trimming took 4 bases from V and 2 from J, leaving 12 bases between them. The CDR3 has 15 amino acids. Germline assignment: CDR1 PRHDT and CDR2 FYEKMQ (reference sequence). CDR3 region: CASSYRGQGNQPQHF. The CDR3 DNA reads TGTGCCAGCAGCTACCGAGGGCAGGGCAATCAGCCCCAGCATTTT.

V usage is TRBV7-9 and J usage is TRBJ2-7, with 9 bases fitting TRBD1. V shed 5 bases and J 2 bases; nucleotides not matched to a gene: 10. Per germline, CDR1 SEHNR and CDR2 FQNEAQ (reference sequence). The CDR3 has 16 residues. The CDR3 spells CASSPGQGGVTYEQYF. The CDR3 coding sequence is TGTGCCAGCAGCCCGGGACAGGGAGGAGTGACCTACGAGCAGTACTTC.

Ten or more counts support this clonotype. The chain uses TRBV15 and TRBJ1-5; 7 nucleotides match TRBD1. Germline V gives CDR1 LNHNV, CDR2 YYDKDF (reference sequence). With V trimmed by 1 base and J by 9 bases, 12 bases remained unmatched. The CDR3 runs 16 residues. The CDR3, as DNA: TGTGCCACCAGCAGAGCATGGGGAGGACAGGAGCCGCCCCAGCATTTT. This translates into CATSRAWGGQEPPQHF.

This clonotype has a handful of counts. V gene TRBV7-9 combines with J gene TRBJ2-1; possibly TRBD1 or TRBD2 for D (5 bases each). The CDR3 is 14 amino acids. Germline V gene data show CDR1 as SEHNR and CDR2 as FQNEAQ (reference sequence). V lost 5 bases and J 4 bases, leaving 12 bases between the germline ends. CDR3 nucleotide sequence: TGTGCCAGCAGCCGAGGGGCTTCATACAATGAGCAGTTCTTC. Translating gives CASSRGASYNEQFF.

This clonotype has more than one count but fewer than ten. This chain connects TRBV11-2 to TRBJ2-7; D call uncertain. Germline-derived CDR1 and CDR2 are SGHAT and FQNNGV. Trimming took 3 bases from V and 2 from J, leaving 8 bases between them. This CDR3 is 13 amino acids long. For the CDR3, the DNA is TGTGCCAGCAGCTTGGGCGTAACCTACGAGCAGTACTTC. This codes for CASSLGVTYEQYF.

This clonotype was counted only a few times. The J gene is TRBJ2-5, the V gene TRBV24-1, with D possibly TRBD1 on 6 matching bases. The CDR3 totals 17 residues. Germline lookup yields CDR1 KGHDR and CDR2 SFDVKD. Trimming removed 4 bases from V and 1 base from J, with 18 bases in between. The CDR3 is CATSEHPPGTSQETQYF. CDR3 nucleotides: TGTGCCACCAGTGAACATCCCCCCGGGACATCCCAAGAGACCCAGTACTTC.

This clonotype was seen a handful of times. V and J are TRBV28 and TRBJ2-7; 12 nucleotides match TRBD2. The length of the CDR3 is 16 residues. CDR1 and CDR2 (germline): MDHEN, SYDVKM. The ends lost 5 bases at V and 7 bases at J; junction bases unmatched: 12. The CDR3 DNA reads TGTGCCAGCAGTCCACTAGCGGGAGGCCCAAATTGGGAGCAGTACTTC. Its protein product is CASSPLAGGPNWEQYF.